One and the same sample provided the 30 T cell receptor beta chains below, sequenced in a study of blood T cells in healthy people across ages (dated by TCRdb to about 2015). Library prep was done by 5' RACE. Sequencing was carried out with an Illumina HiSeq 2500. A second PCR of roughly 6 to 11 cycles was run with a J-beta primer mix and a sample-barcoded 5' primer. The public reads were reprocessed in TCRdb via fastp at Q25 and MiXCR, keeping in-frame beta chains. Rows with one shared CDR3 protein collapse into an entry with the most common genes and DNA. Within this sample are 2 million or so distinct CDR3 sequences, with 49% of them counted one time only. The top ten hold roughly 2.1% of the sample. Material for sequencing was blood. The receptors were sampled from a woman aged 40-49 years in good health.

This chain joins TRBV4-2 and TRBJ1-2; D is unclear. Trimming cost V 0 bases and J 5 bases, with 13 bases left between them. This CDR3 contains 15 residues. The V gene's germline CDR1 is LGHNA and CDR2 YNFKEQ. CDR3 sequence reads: CASSQEGGIGYGYTF. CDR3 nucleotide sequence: TGTGCCAGCAGCCAAGAAGGAGGGATAGGGTATGGCTACACCTTC.

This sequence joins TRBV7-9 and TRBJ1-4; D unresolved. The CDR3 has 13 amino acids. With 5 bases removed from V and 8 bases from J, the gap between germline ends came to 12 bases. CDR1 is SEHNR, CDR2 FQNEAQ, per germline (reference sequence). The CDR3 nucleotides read TGTGCCAGCAGCCCCATACTAACCGAAAAACTGTTTTTT. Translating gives CASSPILTEKLFF.

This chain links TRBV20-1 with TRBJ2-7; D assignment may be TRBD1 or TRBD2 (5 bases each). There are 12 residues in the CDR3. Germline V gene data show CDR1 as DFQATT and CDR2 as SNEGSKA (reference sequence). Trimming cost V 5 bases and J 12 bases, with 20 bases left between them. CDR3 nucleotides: TGCAGTGCTCGGGGCTGGAGAGAGACCCGGTACTTC. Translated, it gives CSARGWRETRYF.

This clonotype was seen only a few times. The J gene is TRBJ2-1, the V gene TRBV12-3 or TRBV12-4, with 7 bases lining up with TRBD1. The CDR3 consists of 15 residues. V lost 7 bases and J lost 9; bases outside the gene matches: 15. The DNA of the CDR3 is TGTGCCAGCATCAGGGGGTTACAGGGCTTGCCTGAGCAGTTCTTC. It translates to CASIRGLQGLPEQFF.

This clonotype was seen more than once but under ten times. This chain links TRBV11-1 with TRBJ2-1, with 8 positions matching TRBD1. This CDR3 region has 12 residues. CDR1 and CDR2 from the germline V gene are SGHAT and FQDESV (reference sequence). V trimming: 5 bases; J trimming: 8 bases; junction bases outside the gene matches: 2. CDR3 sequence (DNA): TGTGCCAGCAGCAAACAGGGGGATGAGCAGTTCTTC. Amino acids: CASSKQGDEQFF.

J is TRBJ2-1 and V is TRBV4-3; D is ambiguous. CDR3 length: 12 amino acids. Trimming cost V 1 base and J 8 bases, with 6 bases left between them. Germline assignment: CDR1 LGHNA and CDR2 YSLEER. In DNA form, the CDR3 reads TGCGCCAGCAGCCAAGTCCAGCATGAGCAGTTCTTC. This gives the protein CASSQVQHEQFF.

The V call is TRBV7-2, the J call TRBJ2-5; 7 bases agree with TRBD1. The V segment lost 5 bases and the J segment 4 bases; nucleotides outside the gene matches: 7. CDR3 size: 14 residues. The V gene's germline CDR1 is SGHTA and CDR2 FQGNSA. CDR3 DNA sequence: TGTGCCAGCAGCACCCGGACAGGCGTAGAGACCCAGTACTTC. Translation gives CASSTRTGVETQYF.

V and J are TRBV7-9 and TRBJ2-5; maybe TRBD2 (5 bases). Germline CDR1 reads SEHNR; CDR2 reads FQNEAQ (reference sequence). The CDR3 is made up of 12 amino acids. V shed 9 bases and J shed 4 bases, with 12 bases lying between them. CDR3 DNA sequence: TGTGCCAGTACCCGTGGAGGAGAGACCCAGTACTTC. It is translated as CASTRGGETQYF.

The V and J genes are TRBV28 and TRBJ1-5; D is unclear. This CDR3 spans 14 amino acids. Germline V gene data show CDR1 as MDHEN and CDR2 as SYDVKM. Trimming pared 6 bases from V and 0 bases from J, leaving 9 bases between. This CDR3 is CASREQLSNQPQHF. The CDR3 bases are TGTGCCAGCAGGGAACAGCTTAGCAATCAGCCCCAGCATTTT.

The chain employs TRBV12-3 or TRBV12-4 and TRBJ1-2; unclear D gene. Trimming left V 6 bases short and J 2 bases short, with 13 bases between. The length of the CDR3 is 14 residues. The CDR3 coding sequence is TGTGCCAGCAGGTTACTGCACCAAAACTATGGCTACACCTTC. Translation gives CASRLLHQNYGYTF.

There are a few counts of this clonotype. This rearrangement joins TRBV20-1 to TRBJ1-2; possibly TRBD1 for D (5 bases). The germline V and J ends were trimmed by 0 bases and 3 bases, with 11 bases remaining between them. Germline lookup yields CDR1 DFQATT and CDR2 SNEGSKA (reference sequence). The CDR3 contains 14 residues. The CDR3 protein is CSARDVRGYYGYTF. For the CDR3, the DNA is TGCAGTGCTAGAGATGTGAGGGGCTACTATGGCTACACCTTC.

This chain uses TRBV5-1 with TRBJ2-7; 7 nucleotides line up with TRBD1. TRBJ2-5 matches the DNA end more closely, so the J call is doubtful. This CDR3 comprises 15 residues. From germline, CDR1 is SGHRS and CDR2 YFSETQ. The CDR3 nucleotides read TGCGCCAGCAGACCTCACAACAGGGGTGGAGAGACCCAGTACTTC. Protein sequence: CASRPHNRGGETQYF.

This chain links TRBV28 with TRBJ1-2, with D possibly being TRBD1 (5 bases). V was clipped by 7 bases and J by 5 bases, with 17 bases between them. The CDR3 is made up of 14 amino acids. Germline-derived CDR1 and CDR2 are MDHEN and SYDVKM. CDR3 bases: TGTGCCAGCACCCGAGCGGGGACGGAGTATGGCTACACCTTC. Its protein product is CASTRAGTEYGYTF.

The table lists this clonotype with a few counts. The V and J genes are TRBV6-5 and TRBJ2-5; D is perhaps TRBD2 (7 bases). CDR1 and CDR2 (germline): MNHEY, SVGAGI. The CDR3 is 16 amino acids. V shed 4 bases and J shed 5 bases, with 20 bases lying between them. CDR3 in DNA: TGTGCCAGCAGTTCCGGACTAGAGGGGGTGGAGGAGACCCAGTACTTC. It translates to CASSSGLEGVEETQYF.

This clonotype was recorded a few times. CDR3 amino acids: CASSFMRGSNTQYF. As DNA, the CDR3 is TGTGCCAGCAGTTTTATGAGGGGGTCGAATACGCAGTATTTT. The chain employs TRBV12-3 or TRBV12-4 and TRBJ2-3; perhaps TRBD1 as D (6 bases). The CDR3 has 14 amino acids. V was trimmed by 3 bases and J by 7 bases, leaving 14 bases between them.

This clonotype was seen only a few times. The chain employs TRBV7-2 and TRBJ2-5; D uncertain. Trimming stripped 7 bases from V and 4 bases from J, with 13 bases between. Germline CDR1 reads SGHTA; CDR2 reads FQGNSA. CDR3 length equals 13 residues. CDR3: CASNRRAGETQYF. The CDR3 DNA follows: TGTGCCAGCAACCGTCGTGCCGGAGAGACCCAGTACTTC.

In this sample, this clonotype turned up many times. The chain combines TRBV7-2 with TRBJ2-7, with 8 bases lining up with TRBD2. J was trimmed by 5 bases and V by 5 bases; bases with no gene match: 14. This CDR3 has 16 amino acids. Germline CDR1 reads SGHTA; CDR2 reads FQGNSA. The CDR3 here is CASSPPGGAVLNEQYF. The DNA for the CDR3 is TGTGCCAGCAGCCCACCGGGAGGGGCGGTTCTAAACGAGCAGTACTTC.

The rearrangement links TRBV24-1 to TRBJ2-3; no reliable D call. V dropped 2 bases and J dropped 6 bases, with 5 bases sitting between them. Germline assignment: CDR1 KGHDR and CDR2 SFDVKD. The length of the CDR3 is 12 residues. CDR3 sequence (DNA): TGTGCCACCAGTGATTGGTGGGATACGCAGTATTTT. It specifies CATSDWWDTQYF.

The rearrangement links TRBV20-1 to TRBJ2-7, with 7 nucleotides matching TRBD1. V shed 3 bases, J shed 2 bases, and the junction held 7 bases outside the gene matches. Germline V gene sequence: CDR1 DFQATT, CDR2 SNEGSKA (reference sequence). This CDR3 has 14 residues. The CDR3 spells CSASRQGVAYEQYF. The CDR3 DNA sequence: TGCAGTGCTAGTCGGCAGGGGGTGGCCTACGAGCAGTACTTC.

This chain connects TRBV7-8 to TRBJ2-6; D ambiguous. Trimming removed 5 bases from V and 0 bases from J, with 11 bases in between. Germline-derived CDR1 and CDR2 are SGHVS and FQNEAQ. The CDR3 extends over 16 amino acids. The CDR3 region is CASSRILGSGANVLTF. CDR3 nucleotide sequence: TGTGCCAGCAGCCGGATACTGGGCTCTGGGGCCAACGTCCTGACTTTC.

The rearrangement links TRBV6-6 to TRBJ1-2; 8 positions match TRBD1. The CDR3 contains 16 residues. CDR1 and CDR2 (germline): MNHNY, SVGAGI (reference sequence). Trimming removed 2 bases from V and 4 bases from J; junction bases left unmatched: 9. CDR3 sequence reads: CASSYPGQGSGYGYTF. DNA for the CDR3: TGTGCCAGCAGTTACCCCGGACAGGGATCTGGCTATGGCTACACCTTC.

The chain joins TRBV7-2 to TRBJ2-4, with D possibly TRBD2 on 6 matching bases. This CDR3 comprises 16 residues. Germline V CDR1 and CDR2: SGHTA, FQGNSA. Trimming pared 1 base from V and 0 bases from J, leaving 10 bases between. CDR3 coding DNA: TGTGCCAGCAGCTTAGGGGGACTTCCAGCCAAAAACATTCAGTACTTC. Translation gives CASSLGGLPAKNIQYF.

The CDR3 DNA follows: TGTGCCAGTAGTATCGGGACAGGGGGCTATTCATCAGATACGCAGTATTTT. Translated: CASSIGTGGYSSDTQYF. This sequence joins TRBV19 and TRBJ2-3; 12 bases fit TRBD1. Trimming cost V 3 bases and J 4 bases; bases outside gene matches: 8. Germline V gene lookup returns CDR1 LNHDA and CDR2 SQIVND (reference sequence). The CDR3 contains 17 residues.

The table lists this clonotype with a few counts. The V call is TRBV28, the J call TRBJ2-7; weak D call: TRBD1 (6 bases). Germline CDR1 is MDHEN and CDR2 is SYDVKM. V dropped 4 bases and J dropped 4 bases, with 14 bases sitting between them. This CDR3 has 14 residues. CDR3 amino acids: CASSSPTGPYEQYF. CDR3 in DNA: TGTGCCAGCAGTTCGCCGACAGGCCCATACGAGCAGTACTTC.

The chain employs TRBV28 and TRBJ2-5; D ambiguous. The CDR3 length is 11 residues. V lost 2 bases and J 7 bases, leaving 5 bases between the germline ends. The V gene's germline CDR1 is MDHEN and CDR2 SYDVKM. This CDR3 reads CASSLLVTQYF. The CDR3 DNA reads TGTGCCAGCAGTTTACTGGTGACCCAGTACTTC.

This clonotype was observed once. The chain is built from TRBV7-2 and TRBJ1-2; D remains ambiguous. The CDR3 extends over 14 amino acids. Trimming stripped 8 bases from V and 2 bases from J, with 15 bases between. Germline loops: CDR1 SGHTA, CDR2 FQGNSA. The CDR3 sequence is CASFLAIWNYGYTF. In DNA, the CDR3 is TGTGCCAGCTTCTTAGCGATATGGAACTATGGCTACACCTTC.

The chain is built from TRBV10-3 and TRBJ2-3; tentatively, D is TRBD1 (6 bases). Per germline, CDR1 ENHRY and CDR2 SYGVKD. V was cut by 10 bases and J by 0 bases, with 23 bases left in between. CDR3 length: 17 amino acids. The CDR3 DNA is TGTGCCACCCGACCACAACCGGGACAAGGTAGCACAGATACGCAGTATTTT. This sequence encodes CATRPQPGQGSTDTQYF.

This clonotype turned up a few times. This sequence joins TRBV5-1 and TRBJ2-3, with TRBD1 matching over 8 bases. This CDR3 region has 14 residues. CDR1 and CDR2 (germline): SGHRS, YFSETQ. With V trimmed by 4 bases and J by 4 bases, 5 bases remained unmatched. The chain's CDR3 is CASSVQGASDTQYF. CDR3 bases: TGCGCCAGCAGCGTCCAGGGGGCCTCAGATACGCAGTATTTT.

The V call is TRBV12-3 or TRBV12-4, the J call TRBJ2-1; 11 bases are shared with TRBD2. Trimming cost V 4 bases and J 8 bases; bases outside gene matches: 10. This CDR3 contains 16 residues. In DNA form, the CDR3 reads TGTGCCAGCAGTTCCCTTACTAGCGGGGGCGCTTATGAGCAGTTCTTC. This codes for CASSSLTSGGAYEQFF.

CDR3: CASSRRGGRSYEQYF. For the CDR3, the DNA is TGTGCCAGCAGCCGGCGGGGGGGCCGCTCCTACGAGCAGTACTTC. J is TRBJ2-7 and V is TRBV3-1, with TRBD2 matching 9 bases. Germline V lookup: CDR1 LGHDT, CDR2 YNNKEL (reference sequence). V gave up 4 bases and J gave up 0 bases; unmatched junction bases: 4. The CDR3 contains 15 residues.